This TCR beta chain was obtained from a study of response to subunit inactivated influenza vaccine. The ends were cut back, 5 bases at V and 1 base at J, with 6 bases in the middle. CDR3 length equals 14 residues. Details on this clonotype: Its antigen is unknown.

Study observations and caveats: It was the authors' suggestion that each seasonal influenza vaccination recruits few new T cells.

TCRdb called the RT-PCR reads again in MiXCR, with one record for every CDR3 protein. The sample holds about 700,000 distinct CDR3 sequences, 11% to 15% seen once. The sequences come from PBMCs from blood, collected around 14 days before vaccination. The rearrangement joins TRBV12-3 or TRBV12-4 to TRBJ2-6; no clear D. This receptor was obtained from a man aged 45 to 65 who received an inactivated influenza vaccine. This CDR3 is CASSRRSGANVLTF. For the CDR3, the DNA is TGTGCCAGCAGTCGGAGATCTGGGGCCAACGTCCTGACTTTC.